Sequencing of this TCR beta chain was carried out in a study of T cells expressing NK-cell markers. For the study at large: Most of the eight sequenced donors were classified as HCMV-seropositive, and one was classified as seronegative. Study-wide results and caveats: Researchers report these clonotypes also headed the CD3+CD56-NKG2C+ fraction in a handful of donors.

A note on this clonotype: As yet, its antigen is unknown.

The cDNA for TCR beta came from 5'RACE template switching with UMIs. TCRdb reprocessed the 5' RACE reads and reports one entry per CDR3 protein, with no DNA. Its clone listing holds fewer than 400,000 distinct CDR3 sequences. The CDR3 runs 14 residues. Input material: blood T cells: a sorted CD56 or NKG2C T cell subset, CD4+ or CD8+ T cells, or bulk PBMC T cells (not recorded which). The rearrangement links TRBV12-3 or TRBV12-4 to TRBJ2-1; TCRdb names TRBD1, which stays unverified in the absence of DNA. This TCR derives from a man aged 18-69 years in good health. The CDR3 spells CAAGGDRDWNEQFF.